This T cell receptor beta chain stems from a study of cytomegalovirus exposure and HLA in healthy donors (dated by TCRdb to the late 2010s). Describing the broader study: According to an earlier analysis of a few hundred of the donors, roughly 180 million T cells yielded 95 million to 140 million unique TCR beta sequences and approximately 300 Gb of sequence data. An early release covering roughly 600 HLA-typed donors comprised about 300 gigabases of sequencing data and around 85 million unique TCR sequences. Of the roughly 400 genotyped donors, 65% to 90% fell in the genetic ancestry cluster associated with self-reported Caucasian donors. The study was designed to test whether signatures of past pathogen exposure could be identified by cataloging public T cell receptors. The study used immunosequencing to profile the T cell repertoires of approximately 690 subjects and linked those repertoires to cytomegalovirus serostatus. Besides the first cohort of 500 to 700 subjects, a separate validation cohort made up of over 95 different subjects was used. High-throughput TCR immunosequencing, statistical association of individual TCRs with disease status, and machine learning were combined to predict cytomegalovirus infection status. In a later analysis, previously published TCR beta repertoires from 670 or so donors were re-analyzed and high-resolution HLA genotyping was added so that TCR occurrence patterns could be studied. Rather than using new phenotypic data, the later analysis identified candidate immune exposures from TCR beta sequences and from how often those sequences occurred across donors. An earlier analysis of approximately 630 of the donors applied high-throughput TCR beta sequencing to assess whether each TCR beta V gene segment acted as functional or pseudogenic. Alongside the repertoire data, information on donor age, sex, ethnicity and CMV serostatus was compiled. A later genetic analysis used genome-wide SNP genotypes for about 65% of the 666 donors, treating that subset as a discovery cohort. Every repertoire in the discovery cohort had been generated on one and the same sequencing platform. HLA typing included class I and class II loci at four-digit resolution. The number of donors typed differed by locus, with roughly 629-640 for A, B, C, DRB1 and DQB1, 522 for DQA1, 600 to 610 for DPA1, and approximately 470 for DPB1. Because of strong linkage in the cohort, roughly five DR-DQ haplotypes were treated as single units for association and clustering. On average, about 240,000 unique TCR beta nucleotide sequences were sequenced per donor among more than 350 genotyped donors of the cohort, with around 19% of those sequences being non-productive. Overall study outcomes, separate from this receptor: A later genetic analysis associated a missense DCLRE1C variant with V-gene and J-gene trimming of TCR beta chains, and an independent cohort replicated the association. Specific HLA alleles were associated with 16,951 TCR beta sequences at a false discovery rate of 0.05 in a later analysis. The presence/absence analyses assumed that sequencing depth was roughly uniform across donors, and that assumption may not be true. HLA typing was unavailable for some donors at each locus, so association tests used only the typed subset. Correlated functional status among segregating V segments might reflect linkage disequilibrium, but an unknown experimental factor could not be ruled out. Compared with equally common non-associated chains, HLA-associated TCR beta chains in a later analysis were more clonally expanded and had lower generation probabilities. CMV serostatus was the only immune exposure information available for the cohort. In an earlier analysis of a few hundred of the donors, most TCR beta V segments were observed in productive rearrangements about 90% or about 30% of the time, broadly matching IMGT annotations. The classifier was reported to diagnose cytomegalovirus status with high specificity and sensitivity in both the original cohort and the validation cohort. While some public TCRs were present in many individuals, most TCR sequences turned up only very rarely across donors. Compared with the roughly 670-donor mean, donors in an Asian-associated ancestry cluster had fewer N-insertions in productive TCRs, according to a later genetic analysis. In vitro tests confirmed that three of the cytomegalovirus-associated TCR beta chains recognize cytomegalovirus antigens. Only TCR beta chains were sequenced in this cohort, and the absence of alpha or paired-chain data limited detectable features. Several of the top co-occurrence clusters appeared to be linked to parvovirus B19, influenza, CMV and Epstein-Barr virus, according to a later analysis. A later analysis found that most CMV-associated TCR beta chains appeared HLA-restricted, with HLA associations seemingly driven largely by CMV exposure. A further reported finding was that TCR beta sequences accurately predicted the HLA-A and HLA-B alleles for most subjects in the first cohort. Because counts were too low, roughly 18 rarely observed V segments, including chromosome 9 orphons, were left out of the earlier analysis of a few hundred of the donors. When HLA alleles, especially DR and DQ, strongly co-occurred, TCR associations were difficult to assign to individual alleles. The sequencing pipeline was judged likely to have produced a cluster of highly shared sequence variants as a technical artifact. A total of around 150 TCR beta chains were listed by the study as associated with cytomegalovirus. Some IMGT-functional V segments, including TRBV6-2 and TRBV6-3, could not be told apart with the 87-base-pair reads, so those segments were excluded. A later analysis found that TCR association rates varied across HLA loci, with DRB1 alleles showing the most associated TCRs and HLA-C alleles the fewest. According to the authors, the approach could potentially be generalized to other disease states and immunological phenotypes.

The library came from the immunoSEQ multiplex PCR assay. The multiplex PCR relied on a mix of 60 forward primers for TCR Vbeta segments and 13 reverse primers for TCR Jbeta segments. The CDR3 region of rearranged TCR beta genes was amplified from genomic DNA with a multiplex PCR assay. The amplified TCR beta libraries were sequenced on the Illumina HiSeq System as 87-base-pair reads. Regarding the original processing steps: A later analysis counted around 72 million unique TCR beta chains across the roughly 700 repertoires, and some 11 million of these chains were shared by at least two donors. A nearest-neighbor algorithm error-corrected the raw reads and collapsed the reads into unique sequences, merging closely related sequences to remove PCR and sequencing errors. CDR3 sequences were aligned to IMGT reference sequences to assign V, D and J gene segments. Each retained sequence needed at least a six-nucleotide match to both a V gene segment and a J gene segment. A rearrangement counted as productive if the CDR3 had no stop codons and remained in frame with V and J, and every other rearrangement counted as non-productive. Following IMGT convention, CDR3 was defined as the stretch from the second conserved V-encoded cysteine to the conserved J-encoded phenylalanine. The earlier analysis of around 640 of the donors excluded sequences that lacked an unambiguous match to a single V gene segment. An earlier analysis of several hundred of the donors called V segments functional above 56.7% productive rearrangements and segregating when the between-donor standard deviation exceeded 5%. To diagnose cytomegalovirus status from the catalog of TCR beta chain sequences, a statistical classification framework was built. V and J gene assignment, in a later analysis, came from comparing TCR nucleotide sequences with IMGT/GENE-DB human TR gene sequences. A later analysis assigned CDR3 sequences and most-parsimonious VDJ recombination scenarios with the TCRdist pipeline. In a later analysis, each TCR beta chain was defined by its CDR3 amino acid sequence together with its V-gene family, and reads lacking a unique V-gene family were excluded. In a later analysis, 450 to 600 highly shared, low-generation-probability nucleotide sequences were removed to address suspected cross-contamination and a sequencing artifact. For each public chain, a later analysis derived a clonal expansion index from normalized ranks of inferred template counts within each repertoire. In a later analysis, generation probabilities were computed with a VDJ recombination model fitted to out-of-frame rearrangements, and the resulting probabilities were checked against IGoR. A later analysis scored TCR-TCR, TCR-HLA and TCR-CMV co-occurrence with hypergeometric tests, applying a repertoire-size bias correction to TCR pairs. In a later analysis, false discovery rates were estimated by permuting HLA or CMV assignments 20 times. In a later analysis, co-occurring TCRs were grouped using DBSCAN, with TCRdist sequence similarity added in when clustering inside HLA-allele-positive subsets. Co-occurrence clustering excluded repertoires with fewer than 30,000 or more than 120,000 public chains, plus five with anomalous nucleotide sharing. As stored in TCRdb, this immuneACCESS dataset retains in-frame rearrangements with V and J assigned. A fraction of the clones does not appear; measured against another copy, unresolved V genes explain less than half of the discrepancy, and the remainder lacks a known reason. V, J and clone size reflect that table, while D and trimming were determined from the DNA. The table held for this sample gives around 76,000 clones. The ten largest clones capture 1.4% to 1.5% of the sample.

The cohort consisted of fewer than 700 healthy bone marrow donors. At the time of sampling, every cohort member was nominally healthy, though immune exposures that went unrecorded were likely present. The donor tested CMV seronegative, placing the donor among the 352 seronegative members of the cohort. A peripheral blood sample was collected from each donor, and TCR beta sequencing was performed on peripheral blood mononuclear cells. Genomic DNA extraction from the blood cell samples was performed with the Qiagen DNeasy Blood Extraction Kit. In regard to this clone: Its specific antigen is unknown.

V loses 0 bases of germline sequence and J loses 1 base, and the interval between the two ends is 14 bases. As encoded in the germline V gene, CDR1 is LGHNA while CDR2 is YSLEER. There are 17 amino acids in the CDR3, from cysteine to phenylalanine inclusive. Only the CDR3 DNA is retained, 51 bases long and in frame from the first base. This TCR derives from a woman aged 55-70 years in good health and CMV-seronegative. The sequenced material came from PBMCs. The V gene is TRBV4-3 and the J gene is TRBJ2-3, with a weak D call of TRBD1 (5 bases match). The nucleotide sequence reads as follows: TGCGCCAGCAGCCAAGATTGGGGCCAGGCTGGCACAGATACGCAGTATTTT. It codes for CASSQDWGQAGTDTQYF.